This T cell receptor beta chain was identified during a study of cytomegalovirus exposure and HLA in healthy donors. This PCR relied on a set of 60 Vbeta primers and 13 Jbeta primers. The data were produced by immunoSEQ multiplex PCR, yet TCRdb's version contains in-frame clones alone and is incomplete. Of some 97,000 clones in the sample, 75% to 85% were seen once. What was sequenced was PBMCs. The sequence was obtained from a female donor in good health and CMV-seropositive.

The CDR3 is CASSLGGVYEQYF. The CDR3 region has the DNA TGTGCCAGCAGCTTGGGGGGGGTCTACGAGCAGTACTTC. The chain joins TRBV7-6 to TRBJ2-7, with 7 bases fitting TRBD2. The germline V gene has CDR1 SGHVS and CDR2 FNYEAQ. V was clipped by 3 bases and J by 3 bases; unmatched bases: 2. The CDR3 covers 13 residues.